This T cell receptor (beta chain) came from a study of blood T cell repertoires in COVID-19. At the level of the study: The United States, Italy and Spain supplied acute and convalescent COVID-19 samples.

A note on this clone: The sample has other DNA sequences that encode this CDR3 too.

Original analysis: Counts of nucleated cells, estimated from reference gene primer amplification, were obtained. Sequenced by immunoSEQ multiplex PCR; TCRdb stores in-frame clones only, minus some. That table is the source of V, J and clone size, and D and trimming were worked out from the DNA. The sample records about 100,000 clones, roughly nine tenths being singletons. V gave up 1 base and J gave up 1 base, with 4 bases separating them. This CDR3 spans 13 amino acids. Germline loops: CDR1 LNHDA, CDR2 SQIVND (reference sequence). Input material: peripheral blood. The rearrangement joins TRBV19 to TRBJ1-1, with D uncertain. This receptor was obtained from a man aged 25-45 years in a cohort sampled during active COVID-19. The CDR3 region is CASSIARNTEAFF. As DNA, the CDR3 is TGTGCCAGTAGTATAGCCCGGAACACTGAAGCTTTCTTT.